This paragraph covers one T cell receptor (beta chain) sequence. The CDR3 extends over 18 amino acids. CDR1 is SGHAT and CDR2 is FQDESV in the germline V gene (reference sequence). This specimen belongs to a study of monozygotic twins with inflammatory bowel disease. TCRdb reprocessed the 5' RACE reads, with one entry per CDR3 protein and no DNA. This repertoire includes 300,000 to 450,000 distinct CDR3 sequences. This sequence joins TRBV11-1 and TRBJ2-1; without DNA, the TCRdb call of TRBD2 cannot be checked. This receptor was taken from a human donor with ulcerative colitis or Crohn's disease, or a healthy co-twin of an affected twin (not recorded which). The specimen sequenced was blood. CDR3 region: CASSSDIWELAGVGEQFF.